A single sample is the source of the 17 T cell receptor beta chains below, sequenced in a study of blood T cell repertoires in COVID-19. The assay was immunoSEQ multiplex PCR, and TCRdb's table has in-frame clones only and misses some. The sample carries fewer than 120,000 clones, approximately 90% recorded once. The specimen was peripheral blood. These receptor sequences come from a woman in her forties or fifties with acute or convalescent COVID-19.

The DNA for the CDR3 is TGTGCCAGCAGCTTGGTACAGGGGGACACCGGGGAGCTGTTTTTT. Protein: CASSLVQGDTGELFF. J is TRBJ2-2 and V is TRBV5-6, with 8 positions matching TRBD1. J was trimmed by 3 bases and V by 0 bases; bases with no gene match: 1. The CDR3 is made up of 15 amino acids. Per germline, CDR1 SGHDT and CDR2 YYEEEE.

This clone was seen only a few times. The J gene is TRBJ2-3, the V gene TRBV4-2; tentative D call: TRBD1 (5 bases). Trimming took off 1 base at V and 2 bases at J, with 16 bases between the two ends. Germline V gene lookup returns CDR1 LGHNA and CDR2 YNFKEQ. The CDR3 contains 17 residues. This chain's CDR3 is CASSQVRGQTPTDTQYF. CDR3 bases: TGTGCCAGCAGCCAAGTTAGGGGCCAGACACCCACAGATACGCAGTATTTT.

CDR3 sequence (DNA): TGTGCCAGCAGCAGGACAGGCAACGGGAATTCACCCCTCCACTTT. Its translation is CASSRTGNGNSPLHF. This chain links TRBV2 with TRBJ1-6; 7 nucleotides align to TRBD1. Germline V CDR1 and CDR2: SNHLY, FYNNEI. The CDR3 is made up of 15 amino acids. V was pared by 6 bases and J by 7 bases, with 9 bases of the junction left unmatched.

V is TRBV6-5 and J is TRBJ1-1; possibly TRBD1 for D (5 bases). The V and J ends lost 2 bases and 3 bases respectively, with 10 bases between them. Germline V gene sequence: CDR1 MNHEY, CDR2 SVGAGI. The CDR3 contains 14 residues. CDR3 region: CASSYGREDTEAFF. The CDR3, as DNA: TGTGCCAGCAGTTACGGCAGGGAGGACACTGAAGCTTTCTTT.

The chain joins TRBV5-6 to TRBJ2-6, with unresolved D. Trimming removed 0 bases from V and 0 bases from J, with 10 bases in between. Germline V gene sequence: CDR1 SGHDT, CDR2 YYEEEE. The CDR3 loop spans 17 amino acids. As DNA, the CDR3 is TGTGCCAGCAGCTTGGCGGCAGGCTCCTCTGGGGCCAACGTCCTGACTTTC. Translated, it gives CASSLAAGSSGANVLTF.

The V and J genes are TRBV6-6 and TRBJ1-1, with TRBD1 matching over 7 bases. This CDR3 region has 12 residues. Germline loops: CDR1 MNHNY, CDR2 SVGAGI (reference sequence). V dropped 5 bases and J dropped 10; count of bases not matched to a gene: 7. DNA of the CDR3: TGTGCCAGCAGTCACAAGGAGGGGGCAGCTTTCTTT. Its translation is CASSHKEGAAFF.

The V and J genes are TRBV6-5 and TRBJ2-7; 9 nucleotides line up with TRBD1. With V trimmed by 6 bases and J by 9 bases, 6 bases remained unmatched. The CDR3 runs to 12 residues. Germline-derived CDR1 and CDR2 are MNHEY and SVGAGI. The chain's CDR3 is CASSSPGQGQYF. The CDR3 coding sequence is TGTGCCAGCAGCTCCCCGGGACAGGGGCAGTACTTC.

The chain has TRBV30 and TRBJ1-2; possible D gene TRBD1, 5 bases. The CDR3 length is 11 residues. Germline-derived CDR1 and CDR2 are GTSNPN and SVGIG (reference sequence). V dropped 5 bases and J dropped 5 bases, with 9 bases sitting between them. CDR3 sequence: CAWGRVYGYTF. CDR3 bases: TGTGCCTGGGGCAGGGTATATGGCTACACCTTC.

J is TRBJ2-5 and V is TRBV5-1; 9 nucleotides agree with TRBD1. Germline V gene data show CDR1 as SGHRS and CDR2 as YFSETQ. CDR3 length: 14 amino acids. The V gene end was trimmed by 4 bases and the J gene end by 3 bases; junction bases not matched to a gene: 4. The CDR3 sequence is CASSRDREKETQYF. DNA of the CDR3: TGCGCCAGCAGCCGGGACAGGGAAAAAGAGACCCAGTACTTC.

This chain links TRBV10-2 with TRBJ2-7; D unclear. Trimming removed 5 bases at V and 0 bases at J, with 5 bases between. The CDR3 totals 12 residues. Germline V lookup: CDR1 WSHSY, CDR2 SAAADI. For the CDR3, the DNA is TGCGCCAGCAGTCTTAACTCCTACGAGCAGTACTTC. The encoded protein is CASSLNSYEQYF.

V and J are TRBV10-3 and TRBJ2-7, with TRBD1 matching 9 bases. Germline CDR1 reads ENHRY; CDR2 reads SYGVKD. The CDR3 spans 14 residues. The junction had 8 bases not matched to a gene; V was cut back by 11 bases and J by 0 bases. In DNA, the CDR3 is TGTGCCTCGAAATGGACAGGGGACTCCTACGAGCAGTACTTC. Translated: CASKWTGDSYEQYF.

The V gene is TRBV7-2, the J gene TRBJ2-3; possibly TRBD2 for D (7 bases). This CDR3 has 16 amino acids. The V and J ends lost 4 bases and 4 bases respectively, with 18 bases between them. Per germline, CDR1 SGHTA and CDR2 FQGNSA. CDR3 residues: CASSSRWGGPADTQYF. The CDR3 DNA is TGTGCCAGCAGCTCCCGATGGGGGGGGCCCGCAGATACGCAGTATTTT.

This chain links TRBV25-1 with TRBJ1-2; TRBD1 matches 8 bases. V was clipped by 1 base and J by 7 bases; unmatched bases: 8. Germline CDR1 reads MGHDK; CDR2 reads SYGVNS. This CDR3 comprises 15 residues. CDR3 protein: CASSESGQGVSGYTF. The DNA for the CDR3 is TGTGCCAGCAGTGAATCTGGACAGGGCGTTTCTGGCTACACCTTC.

This clone occurred once. The chain joins TRBV28 to TRBJ2-3, with 7 positions matching TRBD2. Trimming removed 2 bases from V and 4 bases from J; junction bases left unmatched: 0. Germline CDR1 and CDR2: MDHEN and SYDVKM. The CDR3 has 13 amino acids. The CDR3 DNA sequence: TGTGCCAGCAGTTTAGGGGGGGCAGATACGCAGTATTTT. Residues: CASSLGGADTQYF.

The rearrangement uses TRBV4-2 and TRBJ1-1, with TRBD1 matching over 12 bases. CDR1 is LGHNA, CDR2 YNFKEQ, per germline. Trimming removed 3 bases from V and 4 bases from J; junction bases left unmatched: 6. The CDR3 runs to 16 residues. CDR3 in amino acids: CASSQGQGARSTEAFF. The CDR3 nucleotides read TGTGCCAGCAGCCAGGGACAGGGGGCGCGGTCCACTGAAGCTTTCTTT.

The V gene is TRBV9, the J gene TRBJ2-7, with D possibly matching TRBD2 (5 bases). Germline CDR1 is SGDLS and CDR2 is YYNGEE. This CDR3 contains 15 residues. V lost 0 bases to trimming and J lost 2 bases, with 12 bases between them. The CDR3 is CASSVGGSATYEQYF. The CDR3, as DNA: TGTGCCAGCAGCGTAGGGGGTAGCGCGACCTACGAGCAGTACTTC. Based on the CDR3 plus reference TRBV9 and TRBJ2-7, the full variable domain is DSGVTQTPKHLITATGQRVTLRCSPRSGDLSVYWYQQSLDQGLQFLIQYYNGEERAKGNILERFSAQQFPDLHSELNLSSLELGDSALYFCASSVGGSATYEQYFGPGTRLTVT.

The V call is TRBV14, the J call TRBJ2-1; D is uncertain. The length of the CDR3 is 17 residues. Trimming removed 3 bases from V and 0 bases from J, with 15 bases in between. The germline gives CDR1 SGHDN, CDR2 FVKESK. CDR3: CASSQLVGPSSYNEQFF. The CDR3 DNA sequence: TGTGCCAGCAGCCAGTTGGTGGGCCCAAGCTCCTACAATGAGCAGTTCTTC.